This note documents a single TCR beta chain sequence. Its antigen is unidentified. These data belong to a study of T cells in Graves' hyperthyroidism and ophthalmopathy. Germline lookup yields CDR1 SGHTA and CDR2 FQGNSA. The CDR3 is made up of 15 amino acids. J was trimmed by 6 bases and V by 1 base; bases with no gene match: 4. Notes on the study in general: Most thyroid clonotypes expanded above 0.001 were also detected in blood.

Criteria for exclusion of patients were uncontrolled infection, other autoimmune disease, pregnancy or lactation. Amplification of TCR beta CDR3 regions was performed using RNA transcripts as template. HTBI primers were used for first-round RT-PCR of the TCR CDR3. Each CDR3 protein gets one entry after TCRdb re-called the multiplex PCR reads with MiXCR. In the table there are about 710,000 distinct CDR3 sequences, 16% of which are singletons. The chain combines TRBV7-2 with TRBJ2-2; 8 nucleotides match TRBD2. Sequenced: blood. The source is a man between 18 and 29 years old with Graves' hyperthyroidism. The CDR3 DNA follows: TGTGCCAGCAGCTTAGGTTCGGGAGGGTCCGGGGAGCTGTTTTTT. Translating gives CASSLGSGGSGELFF.